The present entry profiles one T cell receptor (beta chain) with its context. Its antigen is unknown. This record belongs to a study of T cells in pancreatic ductal adenocarcinoma. Whole-study results and caveats: The resected cohort was biased toward the minority with early-stage disease. Enrichment of CD45RO+ effector over naive T cells in tumors may bias clonality. Tumor samples had fewer productive templates and about 8-fold fewer unique clonotypes than blood. No significant tumor-blood clonality difference; means were about 0.11 and 0.072.

No neoadjuvant therapy was given to the selected pancreatic ductal adenocarcinoma patients before their surgery. Profiling relied on immunoSEQ multiplex PCR, and the TCRdb table lists in-frame clones only, not all of them. In the table there are 85,000 to 120,000 clones, about 95% of which are singletons. The source is a human donor with pancreatic ductal adenocarcinoma. Sequenced: PBMCs.

CDR3 DNA: TGTGCCAGCAGCCTAGGACAGGGGGCCAGGTATGAGCAGTTCTTC. This sequence encodes CASSLGQGARYEQFF. The chain uses TRBV11-3 and TRBJ2-1; TRBD1 aligns across 11 bases. CDR3 length: 15 residues. Germline-derived CDR1 and CDR2 are SGHNT and YENEEA. With 5 bases clipped from V and 8 bases from J, the junction kept 8 bases outside the gene matches.